Detailed here is one T cell receptor beta chain. In the authors' workflow: Quantification of nucleated cells was approximated via reference gene primer amplification. Profiling relied on immunoSEQ multiplex PCR, and the TCRdb table lists in-frame clones only, not all of them. V and J calls and clone size come straight from that table; D and trimming were deduced from the DNA. The sample has approximately 290,000 clones, approximately 90% seen once; the top ten hold more than 2%. This sample is part of a study of blood T cell repertoires in COVID-19. Whole-study context: Samples came from the United States, Italy and Spain, spanning acute and convalescent COVID-19. T cells, B-cell-depleted T cells, or PBMCs supplied cDNA or gDNA.

The length of the CDR3 is 19 residues. CDR1 and CDR2 (germline): MNHEY, SVGEGT. With 2 bases clipped from V and 4 bases from J, the junction kept 14 bases outside the gene matches. This TCR was sampled from a young man with active or convalescent COVID-19. Material: peripheral blood. The rearrangement joins TRBV6-2 or TRBV6-3 to TRBJ2-3; 11 positions match TRBD2. The CDR3 nucleotides are TGTGCCAGCAGTTACCCGTTGAACTGGGTAGCGGGAGGGTCAGATACGCAGTATTTT. This gives the protein CASSYPLNWVAGGSDTQYF.